One and the same sample provided the 10 T cell receptor beta chains below, sequenced in a study of T cell therapy after organ transplantation. No antigen has been identified for these receptors. Libraries were prepared by immunoSEQ multiplex PCR; TCRdb keeps only in-frame clonotypes and omits some of them. The sample holds 1,500 to 2,000 clones, around 73% seen once. The sequencing used CD8+ T cells from blood, collected before autologous CMV-specific T cell therapy. The receptors here all came from a human patient who had received a solid organ transplant and had CMV disease.

The chain uses TRBV6-1 and TRBJ1-3; D unresolved. Germline CDR1 and CDR2: MNHNS and SASEGT. Trimming took 7 bases from V and 0 from J, leaving 7 bases between them. The CDR3 consists of 13 residues. The CDR3 nucleotides read TGTGCCAGCACCTCAGGCTCTGGAAACACCATATATTTT. Protein sequence: CASTSGSGNTIYF.

This rearrangement joins TRBV9 to TRBJ2-4; 7 nucleotides match TRBD2. The CDR3 extends over 15 amino acids. Germline values: CDR1 SGDLS, CDR2 YYNGEE. The V segment lost 3 bases and the J segment 1 base; nucleotides outside the gene matches: 4. CDR3 in DNA: TGTGCCAGCAGCGGGACTAGACCGGCCAAAAACATTCAGTACTTC. The encoded protein is CASSGTRPAKNIQYF.

CDR3 sequence reads: CASSQPGQTPYEQYF. In DNA form, the CDR3 reads TGTGCCAGCAGTCAGCCGGGACAGACTCCCTACGAGCAGTACTTC. This rearrangement joins TRBV5-8 to TRBJ2-7; 7 bases are shared with TRBD1. The germline V gene encodes CDR1 SGHTS and CDR2 YDEGEE. The CDR3 is made up of 15 amino acids. Losses at the gene ends were 5 bases for V and 2 bases for J; bases not matched to a gene: 10.

This chain links TRBV28 with TRBJ1-5, with 7 positions matching TRBD1. Germline CDR1 reads MDHEN; CDR2 reads SYDVKM. The V gene end was trimmed by 4 bases and the J gene end by 2 bases; junction bases not matched to a gene: 5. CDR3 length: 15 residues. CDR3 in DNA: TGTGCCAGCAGTTACAGGGGTGGTGGCAATCAGCCCCAGCATTTT. This codes for CASSYRGGGNQPQHF.

A single count supports this clone. The chain couples TRBV6-6 to TRBJ2-7; D might be TRBD1 (6 bases). This CDR3 is built from 14 residues. With 5 bases removed from V and 0 bases from J, the gap between germline ends came to 11 bases. CDR1 is MNHNY and CDR2 is SVGAGI in the germline V gene (reference sequence). In nucleotides, the CDR3 is TGTGCCAGCAGTACCCAGGGGAGCTCCTACGAGCAGTACTTC. Residues: CASSTQGSSYEQYF.

V usage is TRBV5-1 and J usage is TRBJ2-5, with 10 bases aligning to TRBD2. CDR1 is SGHRS and CDR2 is YFSETQ in the germline V gene. The CDR3 has 16 amino acids. The V segment lost 4 bases and the J segment 2 bases; nucleotides outside the gene matches: 8. The DNA for the CDR3 is TGCGCCAGCAGCATCGGGCTAGCGGGGGCACAAGAGACCCAGTACTTC. Its protein product is CASSIGLAGAQETQYF. Complete variable domain (other parts from reference TRBV5-1 and TRBJ2-5): KAGVTQTPRYLIKTRGQQVTLSCSPISGHRSVSWYQQTPGQGLQFLFEYFSETQRNKGNFPGRFSGRQFSNSRSEMNVSTLELGDSALYLCASSIGLAGAQETQYFGPGTRLLVL.

The gene calls are TRBV12-2 and TRBJ1-2; the table assigns TRBD1, which was not confirmed against the DNA. TRBV12-2 constitutes a pseudogene. The CDR3 loop spans 19 amino acids. DNA of the CDR3: TGTGCAAGTCGCCAACCCGCCCGGGACAGGGCCCTCTTCAACGGAGGCTACACCTTC. It yields the protein CASRQPARDRALFNGGYTF.

V is TRBV4-2 and J is TRBJ1-2; D is possibly TRBD1 (5 bases). The germline CDR1 and CDR2 sequences are LGHNA and YNFKEQ. Deletions cut 1 base from V and 9 bases from J, with 18 bases between. The CDR3 is 15 residues long. The CDR3 nucleotides are TGTGCCAGCAGCCAAGTGGAGGGGAGTTGGATTAGCTACACCTTC. Encoded protein: CASSQVEGSWISYTF.

This chain joins TRBV5-4 and TRBJ2-7; 8 bases fit TRBD1. Losses at the gene ends were 0 bases for V and 2 bases for J; bases not matched to a gene: 4. The CDR3 runs 15 residues. The germline CDR1 and CDR2 sequences are SGHNT and YYREEE (reference sequence). DNA of the CDR3: TGTGCCAGCAGCTTGGAAGGGACAGGACCCTACGAGCAGTACTTC. This translates into CASSLEGTGPYEQYF.

The sample holds one count of this clone. The V gene is TRBV7-9, the J gene TRBJ2-3; D gene unclear. V dropped 4 bases and J dropped 2 bases, with 4 bases sitting between them. The CDR3 has 12 residues. The germline V gene encodes CDR1 SEHNR and CDR2 FQNEAQ (reference sequence). In nucleotides, the CDR3 is TGTGCCAGCAGCTCTCCCACAGATACGCAGTATTTT. Translating it yields CASSSPTDTQYF.